The 5 T cell receptor beta chains listed next were all sequenced from one sample in a study of blood T cell repertoires in COVID-19. The assay was immunoSEQ multiplex PCR, and TCRdb's table has in-frame clones only and misses some. The data show 85,000 to 130,000 clones, roughly 90% seen once. Sample: peripheral blood. The receptors shown here come from an older man with acute or convalescent COVID-19.

The J gene is TRBJ2-1, the V gene TRBV4-2; D gene ambiguous. This CDR3 is built from 13 residues. In germline, CDR1 is LGHNA, CDR2 YNFKEQ. V was trimmed by 0 bases and J by 5 bases, leaving 5 bases between them. The CDR3 DNA sequence: TGTGCCAGCAGCCAAGATAATGACAATGAGCAGTTCTTC. Translated: CASSQDNDNEQFF.

The J gene is TRBJ2-5, the V gene TRBV5-1, with 9 bases lining up with TRBD1. The junction had 0 bases not matched to a gene; V was cut back by 0 bases and J by 3 bases. The CDR3 has 14 amino acids. In germline, CDR1 is SGHRS, CDR2 YFSETQ. The CDR3 DNA follows: TGCGCCAGCAGCTTGGGGACAGGGGAAGAGACCCAGTACTTC. It encodes CASSLGTGEETQYF.

The chain uses TRBV6-1 and TRBJ1-1; tentatively, D is TRBD1 (6 bases). This CDR3 is built from 16 residues. V was pared by 3 bases and J by 2 bases, with 16 bases between. In germline, CDR1 is MNHNS, CDR2 SASEGT. CDR3 protein: CASSERTVLVNTEAFF. CDR3 DNA sequence: TGTGCCAGCAGTGAGCGGACAGTTCTTGTAAACACTGAAGCTTTCTTT.

The chain joins TRBV11-2 to TRBJ2-1, with 8 bases that match TRBD2. Germline lookup yields CDR1 SGHAT and CDR2 FQNNGV. This CDR3 region has 18 residues. V lost 6 bases, J lost 7 bases, and 20 bases stayed unmatched. CDR3 in DNA: TGTGCCAGCAGTCGCCTGGGGGAGGGCGGGAGGTTTGGGAATGAGCAGTTCTTC. Amino acids: CASSRLGEGGRFGNEQFF.

The V and J genes are TRBV12-3 or TRBV12-4 and TRBJ1-5; possibly TRBD1 for D (5 bases). V was pared by 5 bases and J by 6 bases, with 11 bases between. The CDR3 has 13 residues. CDR3 sequence (DNA): TGTGCCAGCAGTGTAACCAGGGTTCAGCCCCAGCATTTT. Translating gives CASSVTRVQPQHF.